Below are 14 T cell receptor beta chains sequenced from a single sample in a study of blood T cell repertoires in COVID-19. Clones were sequenced by immunoSEQ multiplex PCR, and TCRdb holds only the in-frame ones, with some missing. Of about 29,000 clones in the sample, approximately 87% were seen once. Sequenced material: peripheral blood. These receptors were taken from a human donor with active COVID-19. The donor label of this sample is uncertain.

V usage is TRBV15 and J usage is TRBJ2-4; D remains ambiguous. This CDR3 has 13 amino acids. The germline CDR1 and CDR2 sequences are LNHNV and YYDKDF (reference sequence). V was trimmed by 0 bases and J by 12 bases, leaving 12 bases between them. CDR3 nucleotides: TGTGCCACCAGCAGAGATCAAAAGGCGGATCAGTACTTC. As protein: CATSRDQKADQYF.

The rearrangement uses TRBV7-2 and TRBJ2-5; D is perhaps TRBD2 (7 bases). The CDR3 spans 14 residues. V lost 6 bases, J lost 3 bases, and 14 bases lay in between. The germline V gene encodes CDR1 SGHTA and CDR2 FQGNSA. The CDR3 loop reads CASSLEGGKETQYF. DNA for the CDR3: TGTGCCAGCAGTCTAGAGGGGGGGAAAGAGACCCAGTACTTC.

CDR3 protein: CASSLGTVYGYTF. DNA of the CDR3: TGTGCCAGTAGTCTCGGGACAGTCTATGGCTACACCTTC. This chain links TRBV19 with TRBJ1-2, with 7 bases that match TRBD1. The CDR3 totals 13 residues. CDR1 and CDR2 (germline): LNHDA, SQIVND (reference sequence). J was trimmed by 4 bases and V by 5 bases; bases with no gene match: 4.

This clone appeared a single time. The chain combines TRBV28 with TRBJ2-7; a possible D gene is TRBD2 (5 bases). Germline V CDR1 and CDR2: MDHEN, SYDVKM. Trimming took off 4 bases at V and 6 bases at J, with 22 bases between the two ends. This CDR3 has 16 amino acids. The CDR3 DNA sequence: TGTGCCAGCAGTTCCGTATGGGCCGGGATCGAGGCCGAGCAGTACTTC. Translation gives CASSSVWAGIEAEQYF.

This clone has just a few counts. The chain joins TRBV9 to TRBJ2-1; 7 nucleotides agree with TRBD2. V was pared by 0 bases and J by 7 bases, with 7 bases of the junction left unmatched. Germline CDR1 reads SGDLS; CDR2 reads YYNGEE. CDR3 length equals 15 residues. CDR3 sequence (DNA): TGTGCCAGCAGCGTAGAAGGGGCTAGCGGTAATGAGCAGTTCTTC. As protein: CASSVEGASGNEQFF.

V is TRBV9 and J is TRBJ2-1; no firm D call. CDR1 SGDLS and CDR2 YYNGEE come from the germline V gene. The CDR3 totals 11 residues. Trimming pared 0 bases from V and 10 bases from J, leaving 5 bases between. CDR3 in amino acids: CASSVAVEQFF. The CDR3 region has the DNA TGTGCCAGCAGCGTAGCCGTAGAGCAGTTCTTC.

As to this clone: Within the sample, other DNA sequences also encode this same CDR3. The chain couples TRBV20-1 to TRBJ2-7; tentatively, D is TRBD1 (5 bases). Germline CDR1 DFQATT, CDR2 SNEGSKA (reference sequence). The CDR3 contains 11 residues. The germline V and J ends were trimmed by 3 bases and 5 bases, with 8 bases remaining between them. In DNA, the CDR3 is TGCAGTGCTAGTTCAGGGCACGAGCAGTACTTC. It encodes CSASSGHEQYF.

The chain links TRBV10-1 to TRBJ1-4, with TRBD1 matching 10 bases. V dropped 6 bases and J dropped 7; count of bases not matched to a gene: 5. This CDR3 spans 14 amino acids. Germline CDR1 and CDR2: WNHNN and SYGVQD (reference sequence). CDR3 in amino acids: CASSDRDRGEKLFF. Written as DNA, the CDR3 is TGCGCCAGCAGCGACCGGGACAGGGGTGAAAAACTGTTTTTT.

CDR3 sequence reads: CASSIGPPQDEQFF. DNA for the CDR3: TGTGCCAGCAGTATCGGTCCACCCCAAGATGAGCAGTTCTTC. The rearrangement links TRBV28 to TRBJ2-1; D is uncertain. This CDR3 has 14 residues. From germline, CDR1 is MDHEN and CDR2 SYDVKM. Deletions cut 5 bases from V and 8 bases from J, with 16 bases between. The complete variable domain, with remaining parts taken from reference TRBV28 and TRBJ2-1, reads DVKVTQSSRYLVKRTGEKVFLECVQDMDHENMFWYRQDPGLGLRLIYFSYDVKMKEKGDIPEGYSVSREKKERFSLILESASTNQTSMYLCASSIGPPQDEQFFGPGTRLTVL.

This clone was seen more than once but under ten times. The chain employs TRBV27 and TRBJ2-2, with TRBD1 matching 7 bases. CDR1 and CDR2 from the germline V gene are MNHEY and SMNVEV (reference sequence). This CDR3 is built from 14 residues. With V trimmed by 11 bases and J by 7 bases, 13 bases remained unmatched. The chain's CDR3 is CAWGQSDTNGELFF. The CDR3 nucleotides are TGTGCCTGGGGACAGAGTGACACCAACGGGGAGCTGTTTTTT.

J is TRBJ1-1 and V is TRBV3-1 (or the pseudogene TRBV3-2), with 8 positions matching TRBD1. Germline V gene lookup returns CDR1 LGHDT and CDR2 YNNKEL (reference sequence). J gave up 1 base and V 5 bases, and 12 bases lay outside the gene matches. CDR3 length: 17 amino acids. The CDR3 reads CASSSGVPGQGNTEAFF. The DNA of the CDR3 is TGTGCCAGCAGCTCTGGGGTACCCGGACAGGGGAACACTGAAGCTTTCTTT.

The V and J genes are TRBV30 and TRBJ2-3, with TRBD2 identical over 8 bases. The V segment lost 1 base and the J segment 5 bases; nucleotides outside the gene matches: 2. Germline assignment: CDR1 GTSNPN and CDR2 SVGIG (reference sequence). The CDR3 is made up of 13 amino acids. CDR3 nucleotides: TGTGCCTGGAGTGGGCTAGCGGGAGATACGCAGTATTTT. Translation gives CAWSGLAGDTQYF.

The chain combines TRBV28 with TRBJ2-1, with a tentative D call TRBD2 (6 bases). Per germline, CDR1 MDHEN and CDR2 SYDVKM. The CDR3 runs 15 residues. Trimming stripped 5 bases from V and 7 bases from J, with 18 bases between. Written as DNA, the CDR3 is TGTGCCAGCAGTACCCTCGGGCTAGCGAGGAATGAGCAGTTCTTC. Its protein product is CASSTLGLARNEQFF.

The J gene is TRBJ2-1, the V gene TRBV7-6; a possible D gene is TRBD2 (6 bases). Trimming cost V 2 bases and J 2 bases, with 13 bases left between them. CDR1 is SGHVS and CDR2 is FNYEAQ in the germline V gene. The CDR3 runs 16 residues. The CDR3 loop is CASSLRGREAYNEQFF. CDR3 DNA sequence: TGTGCCAGCAGCTTACGAGGGCGGGAAGCCTACAATGAGCAGTTCTTC.